This TCR beta chain is from a study of naive and memory T cell subsets. Four PCR rounds used nested alpha and beta constant region primers plus the SP2 primer. Alpha and beta constant region primers primed reverse transcription for blood and skin samples. In TCRdb, the 5' RACE reads were re-called with MiXCR into one record per CDR3 protein. The sample yields roughly 56,000 distinct CDR3 sequences, about 7% seen once. The library had UMIs added by 3' ligation of an oligonucleotide to TCR cDNA. This clonotype was obtained from a male donor in good health.

The CDR3, as DNA: TGCGCCAGCAGCTTCCCAACGCTCCTGGACGATACGCAGTATTTT. Encoded protein: CASSFPTLLDDTQYF. The chain has TRBV5-1 and TRBJ2-3; D gene unclear. Trimming took off 2 bases at V and 6 bases at J, with 16 bases between the two ends. The CDR3 extends over 15 amino acids. Germline loops: CDR1 SGHRS, CDR2 YFSETQ. Full variable domain (remainder filled in from reference TRBV5-1 and TRBJ2-3): KAGVTQTPRYLIKTRGQQVTLSCSPISGHRSVSWYQQTPGQGLQFLFEYFSETQRNKGNFPGRFSGRQFSNSRSEMNVSTLELGDSALYLCASSFPTLLDDTQYFGPGTRLTVL.